This TCR beta chain was found in a study of T-cell memory formation after mild COVID-19 (dated by TCRdb to 2020 to 2023). Regarding the study in general: Most TCR sequence clusters were specific to one of the two donors. In a couple of donors, T-cell clones that expanded and contracted after mild COVID-19 were tracked by sequencing TCRalpha and TCRbeta repertoires over time. Two young, previously healthy adult volunteers made up the cohort, one male and one female. Study-wide conclusions, independent of this receptor: The second-wave clones that peaked on day 37 were not confirmed to be SARS-CoV-2 specific. Some responding clones were detected in pre-infection memory, which suggested that pre-existing cross-reactive memory T cells had joined the SARS-CoV-2 response. Contracting CD4+ clones appeared mostly in the CM and EM memory subsets, whereas CD8+ clones were enriched in EMRA. Clones contracting from day 15 to 85 had balanced CD4/CD8 phenotypes, while a second wave expanding from day 15 to 37 was biased towards CD4+. The study covered only a couple of mild cases, and larger cohorts including severe cases with pre-infection samples were considered necessary.

Ficoll-Paque density gradient centrifugation was used to isolate PBMCs. Reading the germline V gene gives CDR1 SGHRS and CDR2 YFSETQ. The CDR3 measures 15 amino acids from cysteine to phenylalanine. Solely the CDR3 DNA is kept, with 45 bases framed from the first base. The germline ends are 16 bases apart after V is trimmed by 4 bases and J by 5 bases. This clonotype was found many times. Its antigen has not been determined. The sample holds no much larger clone one base away, and base qualities are not on file. The instrument was an Illumina NovaSeq 6000. cDNA libraries for TCRalpha and TCRbeta were prepared by 5'RACE using constant-segment primers, with sample barcodes and unique molecular identifiers added. RNA was extracted from every sample with Trizol reagent. Libraries were amplified in two PCR steps, with a second sample barcode and Illumina TruSeq adapters added in the second step. The libraries were sequenced on an Illumina NovaSeq using 2 x 150 bp paired-end reads. Under the source paper's analysis protocol: Reads were demultiplexed and collapsed into UMI-guided consensus sequences with migec v1.2.7. Using mixcr v2.1.11, the UMI consensuses were aligned to TRA and TRB V and J templates and assembled into clonotypes. A clonotype was counted as expanded or contracted only if both edgeR and NoisET called the change significant, with noise models trained on biological replicates. For edgeR calls, a false discovery rate-adjusted p below 0.01 and a log2 fold-change threshold of 1 were applied. As an exploratory analysis of dynamics, max-normalized trajectories of the 1000 most abundant clonotypes were examined by PCA with hierarchical clustering. Each responding clone was given a CD4 or CD8 phenotype based on the CD4+ and CD8+ repertoires, which had been sequenced separately. Clones were called with MiXCR by TCRdb after fastp trimmed the public reads at Q25, and only in-frame beta chains were retained. A single entry per CDR3 protein holds the most common genes and DNA from its merged rows. The V and J calls were not made by the authors but by TCRdb's processing. The sample yields about 560,000 distinct CDR3 sequences; 20% to 25% were counted once. Around 8.4% of the sample rests with the top ten.

The receptor chain draws on TRBV5-1 and TRBJ2-1, and possibly TRBD1, on 6 matching bases. The source material was PBMCs or a T cell subset sorted from them (not recorded which). The sequence derives from an adult woman who had mild COVID-19 (a few samples of this study predate the infection). The sample titles of this study are shuffled in the database, so cell type and time point are left out; the donor was told from shared clones. The DNA sequence is as follows: TGCGCCAGCAGCCCCACCGGGACAAACAACAATGAGCAGTTCTTC. The translation is CASSPTGTNNNEQFF.